These 17 T cell receptor beta chains share one sample of origin, sequenced in a study of T cells after yellow fever vaccination. Via MiXCR, TCRdb re-called the 5' RACE reads, giving one row per CDR3 protein. The repertoire holds around 300,000 distinct CDR3 sequences, with about an eighth as singletons. Sequencing used CD4+ T cells sorted from PBMCs, obtained 45 days after the yellow fever booster vaccination. The receptors were sampled from a young man who received the YFV17D yellow fever vaccine.

The chain has TRBV10-2 and TRBJ2-5; 9 nucleotides match TRBD2. The V and J ends lost 6 bases and 2 bases, in that order; junction bases with no gene match: 4. CDR1 WSHSY and CDR2 SAAADI come from the germline V gene. The CDR3 has 14 amino acids. The CDR3 protein is CASSRSGGQETQYF. In DNA, the CDR3 is TGCGCCAGCAGCCGTAGCGGGGGACAAGAGACCCAGTACTTC.

A word on this clonotype: This may arise from a read error, as a much more abundant clone is one base away. The chain combines TRBV5-1 with TRBJ2-5; D is unclear. The CDR3 loop spans 12 amino acids. Germline V gene lookup returns CDR1 SGHRS and CDR2 YFSETQ. The CDR3 nucleotides are TGCGCCAGCAGCTTCAACCAACAGACCCAGTACTTC. This codes for CASSFNQQTQYF.

This clonotype has ten or more counts. J is TRBJ2-1 and V is TRBV28; possible D gene TRBD2, 6 bases. V shed 6 bases and J shed 6 bases, with 9 bases lying between them. Germline CDR1 and CDR2: MDHEN and SYDVKM. This CDR3 is 12 amino acids long. The CDR3 loop reads CASRKTSNEQFF. CDR3 in DNA: TGTGCCAGCAGAAAGACTAGCAATGAGCAGTTCTTC.

This chain joins TRBV7-2 and TRBJ1-4; TRBD1 matches 9 bases. CDR3 size: 14 residues. CDR1 and CDR2 (germline): SGHTA, FQGNSA. Trimming cost V 4 bases and J 7 bases; bases outside gene matches: 4. Here the CDR3 DNA reads TGTGCCAGCAGCTCGGGACAGGGTGGTGAAAAACTGTTTTTT. This encodes CASSSGQGGEKLFF.

The CDR3 reads CASSVVGAGESYNEQFF. Written as DNA, the CDR3 is TGTGCCAGCAGCGTAGTAGGCGCGGGAGAGTCCTACAATGAGCAGTTCTTC. This chain connects TRBV9 to TRBJ2-1; 7 bases are shared with TRBD2. The CDR3 sequence is 17 residues long. CDR1 SGDLS and CDR2 YYNGEE come from the germline V gene. The trim removed 0 bases at V and 1 base at J, leaving 7 bases unmatched.

This clonotype appeared once. The rearrangement uses TRBV18 and TRBJ2-7, with 8 bases fitting TRBD2. Germline V lookup: CDR1 KGHSH, CDR2 LQKENI. J was trimmed by 5 bases and V by 3 bases; bases with no gene match: 6. The CDR3 sequence is 14 residues long. The CDR3 DNA follows: TGTGCCAGCTCACCTAGCGGGAATTTCCACGAGCAGTACTTC. Translation: CASSPSGNFHEQYF.

The chain recombines TRBV21-1 with TRBJ2-3. TRBV21-1 is an annotated pseudogene. The CDR3 covers 18 residues. For the CDR3, the DNA is TGTGCCAGCAGCAAAGCGGTAGGAACCAGGTGGGGCACAGATACGCAGTATTTT. This translates into CASSKAVGTRWGTDTQYF.

The chain joins TRBV7-9 to TRBJ2-6, with unresolved D. Per germline, CDR1 SEHNR and CDR2 FQNEAQ (reference sequence). The CDR3 consists of 16 residues. V lost 4 bases to trimming and J lost 2 bases, with 12 bases between them. Here the CDR3 DNA reads TGTGCCAGCAGCTGGACCGTAATCGCTGGGGCCAACGTCCTGACTTTC. Translation: CASSWTVIAGANVLTF. Combining the CDR3 with reference TRBV7-9 and TRBJ2-6 gives the whole variable domain DTGVSQNPRHKITKRGQNVTFRCDPISEHNRLYWYRQTLGQGPEFLTYFQNEAQLEKSRLLSDRFSAERPKGSFSTLEIQRTEQGDSAMYLCASSWTVIAGANVLTFGAGSRLTVL.

This clonotype was seen more than once but under ten times. For the CDR3, the DNA is TGTGCCAGCCGTCTACAGGGCTTAGGCAATCAGCCCCAGCATTTT. It specifies CASRLQGLGNQPQHF. The chain uses TRBV12-3 or TRBV12-4 and TRBJ1-5, with D maybe TRBD1 (6 bases). V lost 8 bases and J lost 2, with 16 bases in between. CDR3 length: 15 amino acids.

The rearrangement joins TRBV20-1 to TRBJ2-3, with D possibly being TRBD1 (6 bases). Germline values: CDR1 DFQATT, CDR2 SNEGSKA (reference sequence). The CDR3 has 12 residues. V lost 5 bases and J lost 5, with 11 bases in between. The CDR3 loop is CSAQQGQDTQYF. DNA of the CDR3: TGCAGTGCTCAACAGGGTCAAGATACGCAGTATTTT.

This chain links TRBV7-8 with TRBJ2-7; 12 bases agree with TRBD2. Germline-derived CDR1 and CDR2 are SGHVS and FQNEAQ. The V segment lost 5 bases and the J segment 4 bases; nucleotides outside the gene matches: 6. The CDR3 is 15 residues long. This CDR3 reads CASSRGLAGPYEQYF. The DNA for the CDR3 is TGTGCCAGCAGCCGCGGACTAGCGGGACCTTACGAGCAGTACTTC.

This chain uses TRBV5-1 with TRBJ2-1; D gene uncertain. The CDR3 length is 13 residues. Germline V gives CDR1 SGHRS, CDR2 YFSETQ. Trimming stripped 0 bases from V and 7 bases from J, with 8 bases between. CDR3 sequence reads: CASSLALENEQFF. DNA for the CDR3: TGCGCCAGCAGCTTGGCGTTAGAAAATGAGCAGTTCTTC.

The chain is built from TRBV14 and TRBJ2-1; 8 nucleotides align to TRBD1. With 5 bases clipped from V and 7 bases from J, the junction kept 7 bases outside the gene matches. The CDR3 loop spans 14 amino acids. Germline loops: CDR1 SGHDN, CDR2 FVKESK. The CDR3 loop is CASSSQGAGNEQFF. For the CDR3, the DNA is TGTGCCAGCAGCTCTCAGGGGGCAGGGAATGAGCAGTTCTTC.

This clonotype was recorded many times. This chain uses TRBV30 with TRBJ2-1; D gene ambiguous. The V end lost 4 bases, the J end lost 0 bases, and 19 bases lay between the germline ends. The CDR3 loop spans 17 amino acids. Germline V CDR1 and CDR2: GTSNPN, SVGIG (reference sequence). The chain's CDR3 is CAWNPPGRLSSYNEQFF. CDR3 DNA sequence: TGTGCCTGGAACCCCCCCGGGCGCCTGAGCTCCTACAATGAGCAGTTCTTC. Supplemented by reference TRBV30 and TRBJ2-1, the full variable domain reads SQTIHQWPATLVQPVGSPLSLECTVEGTSNPNLYWYRQAAGRGLQLLFYSVGIGQISSEVPQNLSASRPQDRQFILSSKKLLLSDSGFYLCAWNPPGRLSSYNEQFFGPGTRLTVL.

There are a few counts of this clonotype. This rearrangement joins TRBV29-1 to TRBJ2-3; tentatively, D is TRBD1 (6 bases). CDR1 is SQVTM and CDR2 is ANQGSEA in the germline V gene. The CDR3 loop spans 15 amino acids. With 5 bases removed from V and 2 bases from J, the gap between germline ends came to 17 bases. The CDR3: CSVSGQKATTDTQYF. Written as DNA, the CDR3 is TGCAGCGTTAGTGGACAGAAAGCAACCACAGATACGCAGTATTTT.

This clonotype was seen more than once but under ten times. The J gene is TRBJ1-1, the V gene TRBV18, with 9 bases fitting TRBD1. Germline-derived CDR1 and CDR2 are KGHSH and LQKENI. The CDR3 runs to 17 residues. The V and J ends lost 3 bases and 1 base, in that order; junction bases with no gene match: 9. This CDR3 reads CASSPLGTGITNTEAFF. CDR3 coding DNA: TGTGCCAGCTCACCTCTTGGGACAGGGATTACGAACACTGAAGCTTTCTTT.

This clonotype was picked up many times. J is TRBJ2-5 and V is TRBV7-2; TRBD2 matches 7 bases. With V trimmed by 5 bases and J by 2 bases, 5 bases remained unmatched. Looked up from germline, CDR1 is SGHTA and CDR2 is FQGNSA. The CDR3 runs 14 residues. The CDR3 sequence: CASSLSGYQETQYF. In DNA form, the CDR3 reads TGTGCCAGCAGCCTTAGCGGGTATCAAGAGACCCAGTACTTC.